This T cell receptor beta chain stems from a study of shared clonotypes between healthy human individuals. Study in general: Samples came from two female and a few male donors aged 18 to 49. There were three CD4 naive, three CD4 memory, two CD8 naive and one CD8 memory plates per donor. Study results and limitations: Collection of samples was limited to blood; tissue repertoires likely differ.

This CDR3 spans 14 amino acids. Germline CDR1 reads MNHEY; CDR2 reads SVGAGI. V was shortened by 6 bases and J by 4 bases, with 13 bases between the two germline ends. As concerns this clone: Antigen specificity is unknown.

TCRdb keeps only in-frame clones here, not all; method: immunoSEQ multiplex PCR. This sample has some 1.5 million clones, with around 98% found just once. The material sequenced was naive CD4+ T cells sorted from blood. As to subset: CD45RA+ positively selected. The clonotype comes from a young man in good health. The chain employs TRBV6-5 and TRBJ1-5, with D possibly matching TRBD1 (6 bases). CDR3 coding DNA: TGTGCCAGCAGCCAAGACAGGCCAAATCAGCCCCAGCATTTT. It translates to CASSQDRPNQPQHF.